This section outlines one T cell receptor (beta chain) sequence together with its context. Data came from immunoSEQ multiplex PCR; TCRdb stores just in-frame clones and leaves some out. The sample holds a few hundred thousand clones; about 90% are singletons and the top ten take around 0.93%. The sample comes from a study of blood T cell repertoires in COVID-19. Study in general: The cDNA or gDNA used as material had been derived from T cells, B-cell-depleted T cells, or PBMCs.

It was during active infection that Seattle patients were enrolled and then longitudinally followed. CDR1 is MNHEY and CDR2 is SVGAGI in the germline V gene. Trimming pared 6 bases from V and 0 bases from J, leaving 14 bases between. This CDR3 is 15 amino acids long. This clonotype originated in a woman in her thirties or forties with COVID-19, enrolled during active disease. V is TRBV6-5 and J is TRBJ1-2; the D gene is possibly TRBD1 (5 bases). The sample taken for sequencing was peripheral blood. The CDR3 DNA follows: TGTGCCAGCAGCCACGCCGGGGGAGCTAACTATGGCTACACCTTC. This sequence encodes CASSHAGGANYGYTF.